These 24 T cell receptor beta chains came from one sample sequenced in a study of T cell repertoires in cytomegalovirus infection. Antigens of these TCRs are unknown. TCRdb passed the reads through MiXCR, listing each CDR3 protein once. In the table there are about 770,000 distinct CDR3 sequences, 29% of which are singletons. This sample comprised cultured CD8+ T cells from PBMCs, obtained from culture after CMV antigen stimulation. Every receptor here comes from a human donor in good health (CMV status not recorded). Some clones in this sample may be carry-over from other donors' samples.

This clonotype was seen only once. The chain is built from TRBV27 and TRBJ2-7, with 8 bases identical to TRBD1. CDR3 size: 19 residues. The V gene's germline CDR1 is MNHEY and CDR2 SMNVEV (reference sequence). The ends lost 0 bases at V and 6 bases at J; junction bases unmatched: 19. The CDR3 region has the DNA TGTGCCAGCAGTTTATCGGCCTTACCCCAGACAGGGGTCGGCCTCGAGCAGTACGTC. Translation gives CASSLSALPQTGVGLEQYV.

This clonotype came up many times. The chain employs TRBV7-2 and TRBJ2-7; no definite D call. The CDR3 sequence is 15 residues long. CDR1 is SGHTA and CDR2 is FQGNSA in the germline V gene. With 1 base removed from V and 2 bases from J, the gap between germline ends came to 12 bases. This CDR3 reads CASSLEIAVTYEQYF. CDR3 bases: TGTGCCAGCAGCTTAGAGATCGCAGTCACCTACGAGCAGTACTTC.

This sequence joins TRBV11-2 and TRBJ2-3; 7 nucleotides match TRBD2. Trimming removed 1 base from V and 1 base from J; junction bases left unmatched: 8. Germline lookup yields CDR1 SGHAT and CDR2 FQNNGV. The CDR3 length is 17 residues. The CDR3 reads CASSLGTGTKRTDTQYF. The CDR3 bases are TGTGCCAGCAGCTTAGGCACCGGGACTAAGCGCACAGATACGCAGTATTTT. The full variable domain, with the rest looked up from reference TRBV11-2 and TRBJ2-3, is EAGVAQSPRYKIIEKRQSVAFWCNPISGHATLYWYQQILGQGPKLLIQFQNNGVVDDSQLPKDRFSAERLKGVDSTLKIQPAKLEDSAVYLCASSLGTGTKRTDTQYFGPGTRLTVL.

This clonotype was seen many times. This chain uses TRBV7-8 with TRBJ1-6; D might be TRBD1 (6 bases). Trimming stripped 5 bases from V and 5 bases from J, with 25 bases between. CDR3 size: 19 residues. The V gene's germline CDR1 is SGHVS and CDR2 FQNEAQ. The CDR3 protein is CASSKRGTTTTGNNSPLHF. The CDR3 bases are TGTGCCAGCAGCAAAAGGGGGACAACTACAACGGGGAATAATTCACCCCTCCACTTT.

The CDR3: CASSLEDGGLTGANVLTF. CDR3 DNA: TGTGCCAGCAGCTTAGAGGACGGGGGCTTAACTGGGGCCAACGTCCTGACTTTC. The chain recombines TRBV11-2 with TRBJ2-6; D may match TRBD1 or TRBD2 (6 bases each). This CDR3 has 18 amino acids. V was trimmed by 0 bases and J by 2 bases, leaving 14 bases between them. The germline V gene has CDR1 SGHAT and CDR2 FQNNGV.

This clonotype has ten or more counts. The chain uses TRBV7-2 and TRBJ2-2, with 8 bases fitting TRBD2. Losses at the gene ends were 5 bases for V and 5 bases for J; bases not matched to a gene: 13. The germline CDR1 and CDR2 sequences are SGHTA and FQGNSA. The CDR3 is 17 amino acids. CDR3 sequence reads: CASSLTLAGPRTGELFF. CDR3 coding DNA: TGTGCCAGCAGCCTGACTTTAGCGGGGCCCCGGACCGGGGAGCTGTTTTTT.

This clonotype was counted between two and nine times. The rearrangement links TRBV6-5 to TRBJ2-1, with D possibly being TRBD1 (6 bases). This CDR3 region has 16 residues. With 0 bases removed from V and 6 bases from J, the gap between germline ends came to 15 bases. CDR1 MNHEY and CDR2 SVGAGI come from the germline V gene. Here the CDR3 DNA reads TGTGCCAGCAGTTACTCGCTCTACAGGGCGTCCAATGAGCAGTTCTTC. It codes for CASSYSLYRASNEQFF.

In its sample, this clonotype was seen once. The V and J genes are TRBV4-1 and TRBJ2-1; D assignment may be TRBD1 or TRBD2 (6 bases each). The CDR3 covers 15 residues. From germline, CDR1 is MGHRA and CDR2 YSYEKL. V gave up 1 base and J gave up 7 bases, with 14 bases separating them. The CDR3 bases are TGCGCCAGCAGCCAAGGAAGGGGGGCGGGTAATGAGCAGTTCTTC. Protein: CASSQGRGAGNEQFF.

The V gene is TRBV12-3 or TRBV12-4, the J gene TRBJ2-1, with D perhaps TRBD1 or TRBD2 (5 bases each). The CDR3 length is 16 residues. Trimming pared 4 bases from V and 9 bases from J, leaving 22 bases between. CDR3 sequence reads: CASSSGDRGPIGEQFF. As DNA, the CDR3 is TGTGCCAGCAGTTCCGGGGATCGGGGACCCATCGGTGAGCAGTTCTTC.

This clonotype was recorded a few times. The chain combines TRBV27 with TRBJ2-1; D is unresolved. CDR1 is MNHEY and CDR2 is SMNVEV in the germline V gene (reference sequence). The CDR3 runs to 16 residues. V lost 4 bases to trimming and J lost 3 bases, with 16 bases between them. CDR3 coding DNA: TGTGCCAGCAGTTCACCCGAGGACCTTCGCTACAATGAGCAGTTCTTC. Encoded protein: CASSSPEDLRYNEQFF.

The chain joins TRBV6-2 or TRBV6-3 to TRBJ2-7, with D uncertain. The CDR3 extends over 12 amino acids. V was cut by 8 bases and J by 2 bases, with 10 bases left in between. Germline CDR1 and CDR2: MNHEY and SVGEGT. The CDR3 DNA reads TGTGCCAGCTCAAAGGGTACCTACGAGCAGTACGTC. Translation gives CASSKGTYEQYV.

This chain links TRBV5-1 with TRBJ2-3; D unresolved. Germline V gives CDR1 SGHRS, CDR2 YFSETQ. V was clipped by 2 bases and J by 4 bases, with 8 bases between them. CDR3 length equals 13 residues. CDR3 sequence (DNA): TGCGCCAGCAGCTTCGTCCCCCCAGATACGCAGTATTTT. It codes for CASSFVPPDTQYF.

The V gene is TRBV7-9, the J gene TRBJ1-1, with D possibly being TRBD1 (6 bases). Trimming pared 1 base from V and 4 bases from J, leaving 13 bases between. CDR3 length: 15 residues. Looked up from germline, CDR1 is SEHNR and CDR2 is FQNEAQ (reference sequence). The CDR3 region has the DNA TGTGCCAGCAGCTTAGTATACAGGGACGGCACTGAAGCTTTCTTT. This sequence encodes CASSLVYRDGTEAFF.

The chain carries TRBV5-4 and TRBJ1-2; D remains unclear. This CDR3 comprises 12 residues. The germline V and J ends were trimmed by 3 bases and 7 bases, with 10 bases remaining between them. The germline V gene has CDR1 SGHNT and CDR2 YYREEE (reference sequence). In DNA, the CDR3 is TGTGCCAGCAGCTCAGCCGGGTCTGGCTACACCTTC. Protein sequence: CASSSAGSGYTF.

The chain employs TRBV27 and TRBJ2-3; 9 nucleotides align to TRBD2. CDR1 and CDR2 (germline): MNHEY, SMNVEV (reference sequence). The CDR3 is made up of 16 amino acids. Unmatched junction bases numbered 6, after V lost 5 bases and J lost 0 bases. The CDR3 DNA sequence: TGTGCCAGCAGTGAAGAGCGGGGGGCAAGCACAGATACGCAGTATTTT. It specifies CASSEERGASTDTQYF.

This clonotype has a count of ten or more. The V call is TRBV7-8, the J call TRBJ1-2; tentative D call: TRBD1 (5 bases). CDR3 length: 16 residues. Germline V gives CDR1 SGHVS, CDR2 FQNEAQ. Between the trimmed V and J ends, which lost 1 base and 1 base, there was a span of 13 bases. The CDR3 loop is CASSLGSGRINYGYTF. CDR3 sequence (DNA): TGTGCCAGCAGCTTAGGTTCAGGGAGAATTAACTATGGCTACACCTTC.

This clonotype was recorded many times. The chain has TRBV7-9 and TRBJ2-3; the match to TRBD2 covers 10 bases. V shed 3 bases and J 5 bases; nucleotides not matched to a gene: 11. This CDR3 is built from 17 residues. Germline V gene data show CDR1 as SEHNR and CDR2 as FQNEAQ (reference sequence). DNA of the CDR3: TGTGCCAGCAGCTTCCCGACTAGCGGGCTGACCGGAGATACGCAGTATTTT. Translating it yields CASSFPTSGLTGDTQYF.

This rearrangement joins TRBV7-9 to TRBJ1-1; 9 nucleotides line up with TRBD1. V lost 2 bases and J lost 5; bases outside the gene matches: 6. The CDR3 runs 15 residues. Looked up from germline, CDR1 is SEHNR and CDR2 is FQNEAQ (reference sequence). The CDR3 loop is CASSLNRGLGTEAFF. The CDR3 DNA reads as TGTGCCAGCAGCTTAAACAGGGGGCTGGGAACTGAAGCTTTCTTT.

This clonotype has just a few counts. The chain uses TRBV6-6 and TRBJ1-2, with a weak D call TRBD1 (6 bases). Germline V gives CDR1 MNHNY, CDR2 SVGAGI (reference sequence). V lost 0 bases to trimming and J lost 0 bases, with 14 bases between them. This CDR3 has 17 residues. CDR3 DNA: TGTGCCAGCAGTTACTCAGACAGGACGAGAGCTAACTATGGCTACACCTTC. Translating it yields CASSYSDRTRANYGYTF.

This chain connects TRBV20-1 to TRBJ2-4, with unresolved D. From germline, CDR1 is DFQATT and CDR2 SNEGSKA (reference sequence). V was shortened by 5 bases and J by 7 bases, with 9 bases between the two germline ends. There are 11 residues in the CDR3. CDR3 nucleotides: TGCAGTGCTTCGGCCCGGAACATTCAGTACTTC. Encoded protein: CSASARNIQYF.

This chain uses TRBV7-9 with TRBJ1-6, with D tentatively TRBD1 (5 bases). The CDR3 runs to 17 residues. Trimming shortened V by 5 bases and J by 0 bases, and 14 bases separated the two germline ends. Germline V gene sequence: CDR1 SEHNR, CDR2 FQNEAQ (reference sequence). CDR3 coding DNA: TGTGCCAGCAGCCGGGACGGATCAAGCTCCTATAATTCACCCCTCCACTTT. Translated, it gives CASSRDGSSSYNSPLHF.

Only one count was recorded for this clonotype. This chain links TRBV27 with TRBJ2-2; tentatively, D is TRBD1 or TRBD2 (5 bases each). The V gene's germline CDR1 is MNHEY and CDR2 SMNVEV (reference sequence). This CDR3 region has 14 residues. V lost 4 bases and J lost 4, with 10 bases in between. The CDR3 region is CASSSGPTTGELFF. DNA of the CDR3: TGTGCCAGCAGTTCGGGACCGACCACCGGGGAGCTGTTTTTT.

Note on this clonotype: At one end, the junction sequence differs from germline, possibly due to a read error. The chain combines TRBV2 with TRBJ1-4; a possible D gene is TRBD1 (5 bases). The CDR3 is made up of 15 amino acids. The V gene's germline CDR1 is SNHLY and CDR2 FYNNEI. The CDR3, as DNA: TGTGCCAGCAGTGAAACGCTGGGGCCTAATGAAAATCTGTTTTTT. Protein product: CASSETLGPNENLFF.

This clonotype was seen more than once but under ten times. The chain is built from TRBV4-2 and TRBJ1-1, with D possibly TRBD1 on 5 matching bases. Looked up from germline, CDR1 is LGHNA and CDR2 is YNFKEQ. The CDR3 runs to 16 residues. Trimming stripped 3 bases from V and 1 base from J, with 15 bases between. CDR3 sequence reads: CASSHPRTQSNTEAFF. The DNA for the CDR3 is TGTGCCAGCAGCCACCCCAGGACACAGTCGAACACTGAAGCTTTCTTT.